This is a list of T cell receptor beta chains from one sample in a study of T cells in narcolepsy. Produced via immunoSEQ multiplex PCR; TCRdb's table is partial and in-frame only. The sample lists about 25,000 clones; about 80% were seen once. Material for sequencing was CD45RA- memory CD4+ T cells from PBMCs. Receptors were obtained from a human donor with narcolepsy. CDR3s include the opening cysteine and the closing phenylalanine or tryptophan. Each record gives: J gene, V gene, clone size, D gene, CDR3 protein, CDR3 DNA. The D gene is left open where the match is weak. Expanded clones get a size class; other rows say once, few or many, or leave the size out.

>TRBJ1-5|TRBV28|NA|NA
CASSLHPRGRVGNQPQHF
TGTGCCAGCAGTTTACACCCCCGCGGCAGGGTTGGGAATCAGCCCCAGCATTTT
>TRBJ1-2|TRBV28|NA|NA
CASARATLYGYTF
TGTGCCAGCGCTAGGGCGACACTTTATGGCTACACCTTC
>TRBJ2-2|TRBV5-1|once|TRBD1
CASIPGGASTGELFF
TGCGCCAGCATCCCAGGGGGCGCGAGCACCGGGGAGCTGTTTTTT
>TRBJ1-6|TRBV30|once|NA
CAWSVGLSHSPLHF
TGTGCCTGGAGTGTAGGGCTTTCCCATTCACCCCTCCACTTT
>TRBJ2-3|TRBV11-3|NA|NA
CARVRTPPWGTQYF
TGTGCCAGGGTGAGGACCCCGCCGTGGGGTACGCAGTATTTT
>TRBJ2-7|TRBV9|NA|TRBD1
CASSPGQITIGEQYF
TGTGCCAGCAGTCCGGGACAGATTACGATAGGCGAGCAGTACTTC
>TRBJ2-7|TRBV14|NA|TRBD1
CASSQTGIWIYEQYF
TGTGCCAGCAGCCAGACAGGGATCTGGATATACGAGCAGTACTTC
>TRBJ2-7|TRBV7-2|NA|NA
CASSARLAYEQYF
TGTGCCAGCAGCGCCCGGTTGGCCTACGAGCAGTACTTC
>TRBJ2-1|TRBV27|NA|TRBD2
CASSLLTSGRANEQFF
TGTGCCAGCAGTTTATTGACTAGCGGGAGGGCCAATGAGCAGTTCTTC
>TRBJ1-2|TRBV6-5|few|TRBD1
CASSNRGVGYTF
TGTGCCAGCAGCAACAGGGGTGTAGGCTACACCTTC
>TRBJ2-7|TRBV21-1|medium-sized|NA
CASSLRGGERVPDEQYF
TGTGCCAGCAGTCTCCGAGGGGGGGAACGAGTTCCCGACGAGCAGTACTTC
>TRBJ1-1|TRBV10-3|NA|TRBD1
CAISDTGGAQKKAFF
TGTGCCATCAGCGATACAGGGGGCGCTCAGAAAAAAGCTTTCTTT
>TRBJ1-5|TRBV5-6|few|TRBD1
CASSRTGLNQPQHF
TGTGCCAGCAGCCGGACAGGGCTGAATCAGCCCCAGCATTTT
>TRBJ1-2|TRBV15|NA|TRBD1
CATSRRTTGGGYTF
TGTGCCACCAGCAGACGGACGACAGGGGGTGGCTACACCTTC
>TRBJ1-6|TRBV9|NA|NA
CASSVGAGSDSPLHF
TGTGCCAGCAGCGTAGGAGCAGGGAGCGATTCACCCCTCCACTTT
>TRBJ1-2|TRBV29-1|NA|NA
CSVDTDGYTF
TGCAGCGTTGATACGGATGGCTACACCTTC
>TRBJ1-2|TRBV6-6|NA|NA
CASSTWDRSNYGYTF
TGTGCCAGCAGTACCTGGGACCGGTCTAACTATGGCTACACCTTC
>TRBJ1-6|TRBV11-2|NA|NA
CASSDLGGGFYNSPLHF
TGTGCCAGCAGCGATCTGGGCGGGGGATTCTATAATTCACCCCTCCACTTT
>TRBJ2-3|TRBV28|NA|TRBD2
CASSSVAGGFTDTQYF
TGTGCCAGCAGTTCTGTAGCGGGAGGGTTCACAGATACGCAGTATTTT
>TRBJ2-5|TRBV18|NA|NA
CASSLPQETQYF
TGTGCCAGCTCACTGCCTCAAGAGACCCAGTACTTC
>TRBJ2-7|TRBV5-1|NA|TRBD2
CASSRIPRTSGGRRGDNEQYF
TGCGCCAGCAGCCGAATACCGCGGACTAGCGGGGGCCGGAGGGGAGATAACGAGCAGTACTTC
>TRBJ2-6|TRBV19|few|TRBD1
CASSDTGGAGANVLTF
TGTGCCAGTTCAGACACAGGGGGCGCTGGGGCCAACGTCCTGACTTTC
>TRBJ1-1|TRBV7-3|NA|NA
CASSFGPPPNTEAFF
TGTGCCAGCAGCTTCGGGCCACCCCCGAACACTGAAGCTTTCTTT